The text below deals with one T cell receptor (beta chain). This record belongs to a study of T-cell reconstitution after alpha-beta-depleted transplantation in children. Deletions cut 0 bases from V and 3 bases from J, with 7 bases between. Germline V gene lookup returns CDR1 DFQATT and CDR2 SNEGSKA (reference sequence). The CDR3 has 13 amino acids. Construction of the TCRbeta library involved unique molecular identifiers. One entry per CDR3 protein results from TCRdb running MiXCR on the PCR reads. The sample records more than 500,000 distinct CDR3 sequences, roughly an eighth being singletons. The chain combines TRBV20-1 with TRBJ2-3; D is unclear. This material consisted of PBMCs, mostly from graft donor cells, taken 180 days after TCRalphabeta/CD19-depleted stem cell transplant. The receptor comes from a female patient aged 2 to 10 who had a stem cell transplant for aplastic anemia, so the T cells may come from the graft donor. The CDR3 spells CSARDLGTDTQYF. DNA for the CDR3: TGCAGTGCTAGAGATCTTGGAACAGATACGCAGTATTTT.